Below are 7 T cell receptor beta chains sequenced from a single sample in a study of cytomegalovirus exposure and HLA in healthy donors. Researchers ran the PCR with 60 Vbeta and 13 Jbeta primers. Data came from immunoSEQ multiplex PCR; TCRdb stores just in-frame clones and leaves some out. Among around 150,000 clones listed, roughly 80% were seen once. Sequencing input: PBMCs. These receptors were taken from a female donor in good health and CMV-seronegative.

The chain combines TRBV4-2 with TRBJ2-1; 9 bases line up with TRBD2. In germline, CDR1 is LGHNA, CDR2 YNFKEQ. This CDR3 has 16 residues. With V trimmed by 1 base and J by 10 bases, 11 bases remained unmatched. The CDR3 sequence: CASSQARLAGYGEQFF. CDR3 DNA sequence: TGTGCCAGCAGCCAAGCCCGGCTAGCGGGGTATGGGGAGCAGTTCTTC.

This clone came up a few times. The rearrangement joins TRBV7-9 to TRBJ1-2; D not certain. CDR3 length: 12 residues. Trimming shortened V by 6 bases and J by 2 bases, and 7 bases separated the two germline ends. In germline, CDR1 is SEHNR, CDR2 FQNEAQ (reference sequence). The CDR3 DNA reads as TGTGCCAGCAGTCCAGGAAACTATGGCTACACCTTC. Protein: CASSPGNYGYTF. The variable domain in full, completed from reference TRBV7-9 and TRBJ1-2, reads DTGVSQNPRHKITKRGQNVTFRCDPISEHNRLYWYRQTLGQGPEFLTYFQNEAQLEKSRLLSDRFSAERPKGSFSTLEIQRTEQGDSAMYLCASSPGNYGYTFGSGTRLTVV.

This chain uses TRBV5-5 with TRBJ2-7; 15 bases line up with TRBD2. The CDR3 totals 16 residues. The V gene end was trimmed by 4 bases and the J gene end by 1 base; junction bases not matched to a gene: 3. CDR1 is SGHKS, CDR2 YYEKEE, per germline (reference sequence). The CDR3 spells CASSPGTSGRSYEQYF. The CDR3 DNA is TGTGCCAGCAGCCCCGGGACTAGCGGGAGGTCCTACGAGCAGTACTTC.

The chain is built from TRBV5-4 and TRBJ2-5; the match to TRBD2 covers 9 bases. Unmatched junction bases numbered 10, after V lost 0 bases and J lost 4 bases. The CDR3 runs 17 residues. CDR1 SGHNT and CDR2 YYREEE come from the germline V gene (reference sequence). CDR3 loop: CASSLAGAGGPVETQYF. For the CDR3, the DNA is TGTGCCAGCAGCTTGGCCGGGGCGGGAGGGCCGGTAGAGACCCAGTACTTC.

The chain carries TRBV6-6 and TRBJ1-2; tentative D call: TRBD1 (5 bases). Trimming removed 7 bases at V and 4 bases at J, with 16 bases between. CDR1 and CDR2 from the germline V gene are MNHNY and SVGAGI (reference sequence). CDR3 size: 14 residues. In DNA, the CDR3 is TGTGCCAGCACCCGGGAGGGGCCTGGCTATGGCTACACCTTC. It yields the protein CASTREGPGYGYTF.

The J gene is TRBJ2-3, the V gene TRBV27; perhaps TRBD2 as D (6 bases). This CDR3 is 16 amino acids long. Germline loops: CDR1 MNHEY, CDR2 SMNVEV (reference sequence). The V and J ends lost 10 bases and 1 base respectively, with 21 bases between them. CDR3 nucleotide sequence: TGTGCCACAACGAGTGGGTACGGGAGAGGCACAGATACGCAGTATTTT. Protein: CATTSGYGRGTDTQYF.

The J gene is TRBJ2-1, the V gene TRBV7-9; TRBD2 matches 13 bases. The CDR3 loop spans 17 amino acids. From germline, CDR1 is SEHNR and CDR2 FQNEAQ (reference sequence). The ends lost 1 base at V and 5 bases at J; junction bases unmatched: 5. CDR3 nucleotides: TGTGCCAGCAGCTTAGTGGGGACTAGCGGGGTTAACAATGAGCAGTTCTTC. Translation gives CASSLVGTSGVNNEQFF. Full variable domain (rest looked up from reference TRBV7-9 and TRBJ2-1): DTGVSQNPRHKITKRGQNVTFRCDPISEHNRLYWYRQTLGQGPEFLTYFQNEAQLEKSRLLSDRFSAERPKGSFSTLEIQRTEQGDSAMYLCASSLVGTSGVNNEQFFGPGTRLTVL.